This TCR beta chain is from a study of blood T cell repertoires in COVID-19. Sequencing used immunoSEQ multiplex PCR; TCRdb keeps in-frame clones, though not all of them. The sample carries around 320,000 clones, around 90% recorded once. V was trimmed by 2 bases and J by 1 base, leaving 20 bases between them. Germline V gives CDR1 MDHEN, CDR2 SYDVKM. CDR3 length: 18 residues. The sequence was collected from a man younger than 35 with active or convalescent COVID-19. The sequenced sample consisted of peripheral blood. This sequence joins TRBV28 and TRBJ1-1; D may be TRBD1 (6 bases). As DNA, the CDR3 is TGTGCCAGCAGTTTAAGGGGGGGGGTGGCGGCCCCGAACACTGAAGCTTTCTTT. It is translated as CASSLRGGVAAPNTEAFF.